This T cell receptor (beta chain) emerged from a study of radiation and T cells in renal cell carcinoma. Looking at the study overall: Nephrectomy followed 15 Gy stereotactic body radiation by 4 weeks.

Data came from immunoSEQ multiplex PCR; TCRdb stores just in-frame clones and leaves some out. Among 50,000 to 75,000 clones listed, approximately 84% were seen once. CDR1 is SNHLY and CDR2 is FYNNEI in the germline V gene. The trim removed 7 bases at V and 1 base at J, leaving 5 bases unmatched. The CDR3 has 14 amino acids. Time point indicated: baseline pretreatment blood. Treatment meaning: 15 Gy SBRT to primary tumor, nephrectomy 4 weeks later. Note on this clone: No antigen is known for it.

Study observations and caveats: Pretreatment tumor biopsies were lacking, so baseline clonotypes are unknown.

The chain is built from TRBV2 and TRBJ1-1; TRBD1 agrees at 8 bases. This clonotype was obtained from a man in his sixties with renal cell carcinoma. The sequences come from blood, collected from a patient whose treatment included radiotherapy and nephrectomy. The CDR3 DNA reads as TGTGCCAGCAAACAGGGGGTGGGGAACACTGAAGCTTTCTTT. It is translated as CASKQGVGNTEAFF. Full variable domain (outside the CDR3, taken from reference TRBV2 and TRBJ1-1): EPEVTQTPSHQVTQMGQEVILRCVPISNHLYFYWYRQILGQKVEFLVSFYNNEISEKSEIFDDQFSVERPDGSNFTLKIRSTKLEDSAMYFCASKQGVGNTEAFFGQGTRLTVV.